This TCR beta chain comes out of a study of blood T cells in healthy people across ages. Findings and limits, study-wide: Measured against age, TCR beta diversity per million T cells decreased in a roughly linear manner.

Primers used in a second PCR of roughly 7 to 12 cycles were a sample-barcoded 5' primer and a J-beta primer mix. Unique molecular identifiers of 12 random nucleotides labeled each cDNA. Each CDR3 protein is one row after TCRdb ran MiXCR on the 5' RACE reads. The sample consists of some 320,000 distinct CDR3 sequences, around 29% of them appearing once. CDR3 size: 14 residues. From germline, CDR1 is SGDLS and CDR2 YYNGEE. On this clonotype itself: Its specificity is unknown. A much larger clone differs by one base, so this may be a read error.

V and J are TRBV9 and TRBJ1-1; TRBD1 matches 10 bases. The TCR originated in a woman aged 70-85 years in good health. The sample comprised blood. Written as DNA, the CDR3 is TGTGCCAGCAGCGAAGGGACAGGGGATATTGAAACTTTCTTT. Protein sequence: CASSEGTGDIETFF.